This TCR beta chain was recovered during a study of T cells after yellow fever vaccination. MiXCR, run by TCRdb on the 5' RACE reads, gives a single entry per CDR3 protein. The sample has hundreds of thousands of distinct CDR3 sequences, about 12% seen once; the top ten hold 15%. Study-wide results and limits: Though weaker, the secondary response peaked faster, on day 5 versus 15.

The table lists this clonotype with a few counts. The target antigen is unknown. CDR1 is SGHRS, CDR2 YFSETQ, per germline. The CDR3 is made up of 14 amino acids. V gave up 3 bases and J gave up 9 bases; unmatched junction bases: 7. The receptor's source is a man younger than 40 who received the YFV17D yellow fever vaccine. The V and J genes are TRBV5-1 and TRBJ2-1; TRBD1 agrees at 9 bases. This specimen was PBMCs, taken on the day of the yellow fever booster vaccination. The CDR3 loop is CASSWGDREAEQFF. The DNA of the CDR3 is TGCGCCAGCAGCTGGGGGGACAGGGAGGCTGAGCAGTTCTTC.